These 14 T cell receptor beta chains originate from one sample sequenced in a study of blood T cell repertoires in COVID-19. Clones were read by immunoSEQ multiplex PCR, and TCRdb kept only the in-frame ones, dropping some. The profile shows about 360,000 clones, 65% to 90% of them singletons. The sample comprised peripheral blood. Receptor source: a woman aged 55-75 years with COVID-19, enrolled during active disease.

This chain joins TRBV7-2 and TRBJ1-1; the match to TRBD1 covers 9 bases. The CDR3 covers 12 residues. Germline loops: CDR1 SGHTA, CDR2 FQGNSA. J was trimmed by 11 bases and V by 5 bases; bases with no gene match: 6. CDR3 loop: CASSPWTGDAFF. In DNA form, the CDR3 reads TGTGCCAGCAGCCCCTGGACAGGGGACGCTTTCTTT.

The chain carries TRBV6-4 and TRBJ2-7; no reliable D call. V gave up 2 bases and J gave up 6 bases, with 5 bases separating them. The CDR3 has 11 residues. Germline lookup yields CDR1 MRHNA and CDR2 SNTAGT. The CDR3 nucleotides are TGTGCCAGCAGTGACAGGAGCGAGCAGTACTTC. Amino acids: CASSDRSEQYF.

V is TRBV7-8 and J is TRBJ1-1, with D tentatively TRBD1 (6 bases). Looked up from germline, CDR1 is SGHVS and CDR2 is FQNEAQ. The V end lost 3 bases, the J end lost 4 bases, and 9 bases lay between the germline ends. CDR3 length: 13 residues. The CDR3 region has the DNA TGTGCCAGCAGCTTCTCCAGGGGCACTGAAGCTTTCTTT. This codes for CASSFSRGTEAFF. The whole variable domain, remainder taken from reference TRBV7-8 and TRBJ1-1, is GAGVSQSPRYKVAKRGQDVALRCDPISGHVSLFWYQQALGQGPEFLTYFQNEAQLDKSGLPSDRFFAERPEGSVSTLKIQRTQQEDSAVYLCASSFSRGTEAFFGQGTRLTVV.

The genes are TRBV18 and TRBJ2-2; D possibly corresponds to TRBD1 (6 bases). V was shortened by 5 bases and J by 0 bases, with 13 bases between the two germline ends. Germline CDR1 reads KGHSH; CDR2 reads LQKENI. The CDR3 length is 16 residues. The chain's CDR3 is CASSAKQGSNTGELFF. CDR3 coding DNA: TGTGCCAGCTCAGCGAAACAGGGATCGAACACCGGGGAGCTGTTTTTT.

The J gene is TRBJ2-1, the V gene TRBV4-1; 12 bases are shared with TRBD2. Per germline, CDR1 MGHRA and CDR2 YSYEKL. Trimming at V came to 2 bases and at J to 7 bases, leaving 12 bases not matched to a gene. There are 18 residues in the CDR3. The CDR3 protein is CASSQNPASGGVRNEQFF. CDR3 DNA: TGCGCCAGCAGCCAAAACCCCGCTAGCGGGGGGGTCAGAAATGAGCAGTTCTTC.

The chain recombines TRBV7-8 with TRBJ1-2, with 7 positions matching TRBD1. This CDR3 spans 13 amino acids. Germline CDR1 SGHVS, CDR2 FQNEAQ. V dropped 5 bases and J dropped 6; count of bases not matched to a gene: 6. The CDR3 coding sequence is TGTGCCAGCAGCATGAGACAGGGTCATGGCTACACCTTC. This translates into CASSMRQGHGYTF.

The rearrangement links TRBV5-4 to TRBJ2-3; D may be TRBD2 (6 bases). Germline CDR1 and CDR2: SGHNT and YYREEE (reference sequence). Trimming cost V 3 bases and J 2 bases, with 13 bases left between them. The CDR3 contains 15 residues. As DNA, the CDR3 is TGTGCCAGCAGCTCCTCCGGGACTGACACAGATACGCAGTATTTT. Its translation: CASSSSGTDTDTQYF.

This sequence joins TRBV25-1 and TRBJ1-5, with unresolved D. CDR1 is MGHDK and CDR2 is SYGVNS in the germline V gene. V was trimmed by 5 bases and J by 0 bases, leaving 8 bases between them. The CDR3 length is 14 residues. The chain's CDR3 is CASSQTLSNQPQHF. The CDR3 nucleotides are TGTGCCAGCAGTCAGACACTTAGCAATCAGCCCCAGCATTTT. Combining the CDR3 with reference TRBV25-1 and TRBJ1-5 gives the whole variable domain EADIYQTPRYLVIGTGKKITLECSQTMGHDKMYWYQQDPGMELHLIHYSYGVNSTEKGDLSSESTVSRIRTEHFPLTLESARPSHTSQYLCASSQTLSNQPQHFGDGTRLSIL.

The chain is built from TRBV19 and TRBJ2-2; D is possibly TRBD1 (6 bases). The CDR3 runs 14 residues. V lost 8 bases and J lost 2, with 12 bases in between. From germline, CDR1 is LNHDA and CDR2 SQIVND (reference sequence). Written as DNA, the CDR3 is TGTGCCAGTCAGGGGAGTGGTAACACCGGGGAGCTGTTTTTT. Translating gives CASQGSGNTGELFF.

The chain uses TRBV5-1 and TRBJ1-2; TRBD1 aligns across 9 bases. Germline lookup yields CDR1 SGHRS and CDR2 YFSETQ. This CDR3 has 14 residues. Trimming removed 1 base from V and 7 bases from J; junction bases left unmatched: 5. Written as DNA, the CDR3 is TGCGCCAGCAGCTTGAGACAGGGGGTCTCTGGCTACACCTTC. This sequence encodes CASSLRQGVSGYTF.

The chain joins TRBV25-1 to TRBJ1-1; D gene unclear. V lost 11 bases and J lost 6, with 22 bases in between. Germline values: CDR1 MGHDK, CDR2 SYGVNS. This CDR3 is 14 amino acids long. CDR3 in DNA: TGTGCCGCTAAATCAGAATTCGGGTCCCCTGAAGCTTTCTTT. Its translation is CAAKSEFGSPEAFF.

This clone was detected only once. The chain uses TRBV3-1 (or the pseudogene TRBV3-2) and TRBJ2-5; 9 bases match TRBD1. J gave up 5 bases and V 4 bases, and 5 bases lay outside the gene matches. CDR3 length equals 14 residues. Germline CDR1 and CDR2: LGHDT and YNNKEL (reference sequence). The CDR3 is CASSLTGGMETQYF. The CDR3 DNA is TGTGCCAGCAGCCTGACAGGGGGGATGGAGACCCAGTACTTC.

In this sample, this clone turned up once. The gene calls are TRBV14 and TRBJ2-2; tentatively, D is TRBD1 (7 bases). CDR3 size: 16 residues. Between the trimmed V and J ends, which lost 4 bases and 1 base, there was a span of 13 bases. Germline CDR1 is SGHDN and CDR2 is FVKESK. The CDR3 reads CASSPWQGGNTGELFF. DNA for the CDR3: TGTGCCAGCAGCCCATGGCAGGGGGGGAACACCGGGGAGCTGTTTTTT.

The chain has TRBV30 and TRBJ2-2, with 10 bases matching TRBD2. CDR1 and CDR2 from the germline V gene are GTSNPN and SVGIG (reference sequence). V lost 3 bases to trimming and J lost 4 bases; unmatched junction nucleotides: 5. The CDR3 is 15 residues long. The CDR3 here is CAWSVSGGFTGELFF. The CDR3 nucleotides are TGTGCCTGGAGCGTTAGCGGGGGGTTCACCGGGGAGCTGTTTTTT.